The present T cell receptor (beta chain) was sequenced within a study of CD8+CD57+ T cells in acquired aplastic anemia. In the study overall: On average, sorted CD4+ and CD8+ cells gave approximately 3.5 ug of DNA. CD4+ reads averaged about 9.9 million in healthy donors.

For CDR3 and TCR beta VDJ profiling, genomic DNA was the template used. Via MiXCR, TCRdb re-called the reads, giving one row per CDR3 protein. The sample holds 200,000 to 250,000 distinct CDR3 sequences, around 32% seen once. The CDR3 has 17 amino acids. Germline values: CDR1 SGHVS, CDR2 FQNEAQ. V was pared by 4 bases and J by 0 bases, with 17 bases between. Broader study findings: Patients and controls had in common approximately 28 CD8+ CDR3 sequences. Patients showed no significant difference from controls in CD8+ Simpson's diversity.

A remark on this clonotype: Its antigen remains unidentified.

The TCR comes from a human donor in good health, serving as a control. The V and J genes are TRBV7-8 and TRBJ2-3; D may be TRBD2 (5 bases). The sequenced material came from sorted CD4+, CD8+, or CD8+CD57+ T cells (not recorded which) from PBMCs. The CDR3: CASSSLPGSTSTDTQYF. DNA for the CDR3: TGTGCCAGCAGCTCGTTGCCGGGAAGCACTAGCACAGATACGCAGTATTTT.